This record looks at one TCR beta chain sequence and its context. Antigen specificity is unknown. Sequenced by immunoSEQ multiplex PCR; TCRdb stores in-frame clones only, minus some. The data contain 160,000 or so clones, approximately 91% of them singletons. This sample was included in a study of lymphopenia after photon versus proton radiotherapy. J was trimmed by 3 bases and V by 7 bases; bases with no gene match: 6. The CDR3 sequence is 15 residues long. Germline V gene lookup returns CDR1 LNHDA and CDR2 SQIVND (reference sequence). Whole-study findings and limits: After the lymphocyte nadir, photon-treated repertoires showed oligoclonal expansion, especially of CD8+ Temra cells. Relative stability marked proton patients; photon patients lost diversity and naive cells.

This TCR was recovered from a man aged 45-65 years with gastric cancer. This specimen consisted of peripheral blood, obtained from a patient treated with photon-based radiotherapy. The chain couples TRBV19 to TRBJ2-3; 11 bases are shared with TRBD2. The CDR3 sequence is CASNELAGVTDTQYF. CDR3 bases: TGTGCCAGTAACGAACTAGCGGGAGTGACAGATACGCAGTATTTT.